A selection of T cell receptor beta chains follows, all from one sample in a study of T-cell reconstitution after alpha-beta-depleted transplantation in children. One entry per CDR3 protein, called by TCRdb with MiXCR from the PCR reads. The table lists about 200,000 distinct CDR3 sequences, about 6.6% of them singletons. This specimen was PBMCs, taken before TCRalphabeta/CD19-depleted stem cell transplant. These receptors all come from a boy under 10 years old with acute lymphoblastic leukemia, due to receive a stem cell transplant. Both conserved end residues are part of each CDR3. The D gene is left open where the match is weak. Size is stated for part of the rows, as once, few or many counts, or as a class when the clone is expanded.

clone_size: .; d_call: .; v_call: TRBV27; j_call: TRBJ2-2; cdr3_nt: TGTGCCAGCAGTTTACAAACCGGGGAGCTGTTTTTT; cdr3_aa: CASSLQTGELFF
clone_size: .; d_call: .; v_call: TRBV20-1; j_call: TRBJ1-2; cdr3_nt: TGCAGTGTACAAGGGGCCGTATCTAACTATGGCTACACCTTC; cdr3_aa: CSVQGAVSNYGYTF
clone_size: many; d_call: .; v_call: TRBV27; j_call: TRBJ1-2; cdr3_nt: TGTGCCAGCAGTTTATCTTCAGGGCGCGGCTACACCTTC; cdr3_aa: CASSLSSGRGYTF
clone_size: many; d_call: .; v_call: TRBV5-1; j_call: TRBJ2-7; cdr3_nt: TGCGCCAGCAGCTTTAGTAGTTTCCAGGGCGACTCCTACGAGCAGTACTTC; cdr3_aa: CASSFSSFQGDSYEQYF
clone_size: many; d_call: TRBD1; v_call: TRBV10-3; j_call: TRBJ2-7; cdr3_nt: TGTGCCATCAAGGGGGCCCACTCCTACGAGCAGTACTTC; cdr3_aa: CAIKGAHSYEQYF
clone_size: many; d_call: .; v_call: TRBV15; j_call: TRBJ2-2; cdr3_nt: TGTGCCACCAGCATCGGAGGTACTTCTCTGGAGCTGTTTTTT; cdr3_aa: CATSIGGTSLELFF
clone_size: many; d_call: TRBD2; v_call: TRBV20-1; j_call: TRBJ2-1; cdr3_nt: TGCAGTGCTAGATCATGGCCGATGGGAGGGAGGATCAACAATGAGCAGTTCTTC; cdr3_aa: CSARSWPMGGRINNEQFF
clone_size: many; d_call: .; v_call: TRBV4-3; j_call: TRBJ2-2; cdr3_nt: TGCGCCAGCAGCCAATTGAGGGACACCGGGGAGCTGTTTTTT; cdr3_aa: CASSQLRDTGELFF
clone_size: .; d_call: .; v_call: TRBV5-1; j_call: TRBJ1-1; cdr3_nt: TGCGCCAGCAGCTCCCTGACGTGGCAGAACACTGAAGCTTTCTTT; cdr3_aa: CASSSLTWQNTEAFF
clone_size: many; d_call: TRBD1; v_call: TRBV28; j_call: TRBJ2-7; cdr3_nt: TGTGCCAGCAGTCCCTTAGACAGGGGGCCCGAATTTGTTTACGAGCAGTACTTC; cdr3_aa: CASSPLDRGPEFVYEQYF
clone_size: .; d_call: .; v_call: TRBV7-8; j_call: TRBJ2-7; cdr3_nt: TGTGCCAGCAGCTTAGTTTTGCTAGCTAACCCTAGGACGGCCGAGCAGTACTTC; cdr3_aa: CASSLVLLANPRTAEQYF